The T cell receptor (beta chain) described here comes from a study of blood T cell repertoires in COVID-19. The CDR3 is 14 residues long. V was pared by 2 bases and J by 4 bases, with 2 bases of the junction left unmatched. Germline assignment: CDR1 LGHNA and CDR2 YNFKEQ. Original analysis: Quantification of nucleated cells was approximated via reference gene primer amplification. Some clones are missing from TCRdb's copy, which holds only in-frame ones; the method was immunoSEQ multiplex PCR. The D gene and trimming were derived from the DNA, and the V and J assignments and clone size from that table. Of over 250,000 clones listed, roughly 87% are singletons.

Sequencing was done on a sample of PBMCs or T cells enriched from blood (not recorded which). The genes are TRBV4-2 and TRBJ1-3, with TRBD1 matching 7 bases. This receptor was obtained from a woman in her thirties who had recovered from COVID-19. This chain's CDR3 is CASSQQTGGNTIYF. The CDR3 coding sequence is TGTGCCAGCAGCCAACAGACAGGGGGAAACACCATATATTTT.